This entry lists 21 T cell receptor beta chains sequenced from one sample in a study of beta chain features in type 1 diabetes. Expressed TCRB transcripts were sequenced, since all the RNA that had been isolated was reverse transcribed. Clones were sequenced by immunoSEQ multiplex PCR, and TCRdb holds only the in-frame ones, with some missing. The repertoire consists of 300,000 to 350,000 clones, with under 8.5% occurring once and the leading ten covering around 0.44%. Sequencing was performed on central memory CD4+ T cells from blood. The receptors were sampled from a woman between 18 and 30 years old in good health.

This clone was seen a few times. The chain links TRBV7-2 to TRBJ1-2; D is undetermined. Trimming shortened V by 5 bases and J by 2 bases, and 12 bases separated the two germline ends. This CDR3 region has 14 residues. Germline CDR1 reads SGHTA; CDR2 reads FQGNSA. CDR3 in DNA: TGTGCCAGCAGCCGTTCAGGTGCCAACTATGGCTACACCTTC. Translated: CASSRSGANYGYTF.

This clone has ten or more counts. The rearrangement uses TRBV7-9 and TRBJ2-3; D is ambiguous. Germline CDR1 SEHNR, CDR2 FQNEAQ (reference sequence). The CDR3 has 14 residues. The V end was cut by 5 bases, the J end by 6 bases, with 15 bases between. The CDR3 region has the DNA TGTGCCAGCAGCCGTGGCCCATCCGCCGATACGCAGTATTTT. Amino acid sequence: CASSRGPSADTQYF.

This clone was recorded many times. V is TRBV28 and J is TRBJ1-2; a weak D match, TRBD1 (6 bases). The CDR3 has 13 amino acids. Looked up from germline, CDR1 is MDHEN and CDR2 is SYDVKM. Deletions cut 5 bases from V and 8 bases from J, with 15 bases between. In DNA, the CDR3 is TGTGCCAGCAGTCCGTCCCGGGGGCGCGGCTACACCTTC. Translation gives CASSPSRGRGYTF.

This rearrangement joins TRBV5-5 to TRBJ2-7; D ambiguous. V lost 0 bases and J 7 bases, leaving 17 bases between the germline ends. CDR3 length: 15 residues. Germline assignment: CDR1 SGHKS and CDR2 YYEKEE (reference sequence). The CDR3 nucleotides are TGTGCCAGCAGCTTGGGGCAGCAACTACGTTTTGAGCAGTACTTC. It codes for CASSLGQQLRFEQYF.

Many counts were recorded for this clone. V is TRBV9 and J is TRBJ2-1; D is uncertain. CDR3 length: 12 residues. From germline, CDR1 is SGDLS and CDR2 YYNGEE. Trimming cost V 2 bases and J 9 bases, with 9 bases left between them. In DNA, the CDR3 is TGTGCCAGCAGCGTTAGCTGGGGTGAGCAGTTCTTC. Its protein product is CASSVSWGEQFF.

The chain uses TRBV5-6 and TRBJ2-1, with 8 bases fitting TRBD2. This CDR3 has 15 residues. Germline loops: CDR1 SGHDT, CDR2 YYEEEE. Trimming cost V 3 bases and J 12 bases; bases outside gene matches: 14. The CDR3 DNA is TGTGCCAGCAGCTCGCCGGGACTAGGGAGGTTGGGGCAGTTCTTC. It encodes CASSSPGLGRLGQFF. Full variable domain (missing parts from reference TRBV5-6 and TRBJ2-1): DAGVTQSPTHLIKTRGQQVTLRCSPKSGHDTVSWYQQALGQGPQFIFQYYEEEERQRGNFPDRFSGHQFPNYSSELNVNALLLGDSALYLCASSSPGLGRLGQFFGPGTRLTVL.

This clone has just a few counts. A much bigger clone sits one base away, suggesting this may be a read error. At the DNA level, this CDR3 is encoded by other sequences in the same sample as well. The chain employs TRBV6-5 and TRBJ1-1; D not resolved. CDR1 is MNHEY, CDR2 SVGAGI, per germline. This CDR3 is 13 amino acids long. Trimming took off 4 bases at V and 1 base at J, with 7 bases between the two ends. CDR3 nucleotides: TGTGCCAGCAGTTCACAGAGGAACACTGAAGCTTTCTTT. Amino acids: CASSSQRNTEAFF.

The V and J genes are TRBV7-3 and TRBJ1-1; possibly TRBD1 for D (5 bases). Trimming cost V 2 bases and J 5 bases, with 12 bases left between them. Per the germline V gene, CDR1 is SGHTA and CDR2 is FQGTGA. This CDR3 has 14 amino acids. The CDR3 region is CASSLSGGRTEAFF. The CDR3 bases are TGTGCCAGCAGCTTATCGGGGGGTAGAACTGAAGCTTTCTTT. Full variable domain (outside the CDR3, taken from reference TRBV7-3 and TRBJ1-1): GAGVSQTPSNKVTEKGKYVELRCDPISGHTALYWYRQSLGQGPEFLIYFQGTGAADDSGLPNDRFFAVRPEGSVSTLKIQRTERGDSAVYLCASSLSGGRTEAFFGQGTRLTVV.

This clone was recorded a few times. The V and J genes are TRBV5-6 and TRBJ2-3; D gene ambiguous. Trimming left V 2 bases short and J 2 bases short, with 6 bases between. Per the germline V gene, CDR1 is SGHDT and CDR2 is YYEEEE. The length of the CDR3 is 13 residues. The CDR3 nucleotides read TGTGCCAGCAGCTTTGTTCTCACAGATACGCAGTATTTT. Encoded protein: CASSFVLTDTQYF. The whole variable domain, remainder taken from reference TRBV5-6 and TRBJ2-3, is DAGVTQSPTHLIKTRGQQVTLRCSPKSGHDTVSWYQQALGQGPQFIFQYYEEEERQRGNFPDRFSGHQFPNYSSELNVNALLLGDSALYLCASSFVLTDTQYFGPGTRLTVL.

This chain links TRBV6-1 with TRBJ2-3; unclear D gene. The CDR3 consists of 14 residues. Germline values: CDR1 MNHNS, CDR2 SASEGT. V was shortened by 6 bases and J by 1 base, with 11 bases between the two germline ends. The CDR3 DNA is TGTGCCAGCAGCGTCGGCCGGGGCACAGATACGCAGTATTTT. Its protein is CASSVGRGTDTQYF.

This clone was recorded a few times. The rearrangement joins TRBV5-1 to TRBJ2-1; weak D call: TRBD1 (5 bases). The CDR3 is 15 residues long. The germline V and J ends were trimmed by 3 bases and 4 bases, with 14 bases remaining between them. In germline, CDR1 is SGHRS, CDR2 YFSETQ. The CDR3 protein is CASSSRAGPYNEQFF. CDR3 in DNA: TGCGCCAGCAGCTCCAGGGCTGGACCTTACAATGAGCAGTTCTTC.

The gene calls are TRBV5-4 and TRBJ2-5, with a possible D match to TRBD2 (6 bases). The CDR3 is 14 amino acids. V was pared by 4 bases and J by 3 bases, with 13 bases between. The germline gives CDR1 SGHNT, CDR2 YYREEE (reference sequence). In nucleotides, the CDR3 is TGTGCCAGCAGCGCCCCTAGCGAGGAAGAGACCCAGTACTTC. Protein product: CASSAPSEEETQYF.

This clone was detected only a few times. The rearrangement joins TRBV2 to TRBJ2-1; tentative D call: TRBD2 (5 bases). The CDR3 totals 16 residues. Deletions cut 7 bases from V and 6 bases from J, with 22 bases between. Germline-derived CDR1 and CDR2 are SNHLY and FYNNEI. This CDR3 reads CASIGERRIRPNEQFF. CDR3 DNA: TGTGCCAGCATTGGGGAGCGAAGGATCAGGCCCAATGAGCAGTTCTTC.

This clone was counted only a few times. This chain links TRBV28 with TRBJ1-2, with 11 bases fitting TRBD1. There are 16 residues in the CDR3. V shed 3 bases, J shed 7 bases, and the junction held 10 bases outside the gene matches. In germline, CDR1 is MDHEN, CDR2 SYDVKM. CDR3 DNA: TGTGCCAGCAGTTTTACCCTTCGGACAGGGGGCGTTGGCTACACCTTC. Translated: CASSFTLRTGGVGYTF.

A few counts support this clone. This rearrangement joins TRBV10-3 to TRBJ2-1, with no clear D. Germline CDR1 is ENHRY and CDR2 is SYGVKD. The length of the CDR3 is 18 residues. The V end was cut by 3 bases, the J end by 3 bases, with 21 bases between. The CDR3 loop reads CAISEGLLVEGLYNEQFF. CDR3 DNA sequence: TGTGCCATCAGTGAAGGGCTCTTAGTGGAAGGGCTCTACAATGAGCAGTTCTTC.

The sample holds a few counts of this clone. The rearrangement links TRBV11-2 to TRBJ1-1, with a weak D call TRBD1 (5 bases). The CDR3 covers 14 residues. V was trimmed by 1 base and J by 1 base, leaving 7 bases between them. Germline CDR1 reads SGHAT; CDR2 reads FQNNGV. As DNA, the CDR3 is TGTGCCAGCAGCTTAGGGGGGGAGAACACTGAAGCTTTCTTT. It codes for CASSLGGENTEAFF.

The chain joins TRBV5-6 to TRBJ2-7; no clear D. This CDR3 is built from 14 residues. CDR1 is SGHDT, CDR2 YYEEEE, per germline. Trimming cost V 2 bases and J 4 bases, with 13 bases left between them. DNA of the CDR3: TGTGCCAGCAGCTTCAACAGTCTACTGTACGAGCAGTACTTC. Its protein product is CASSFNSLLYEQYF.

Ten or more counts support this clone. This sequence joins TRBV11-1 and TRBJ2-1, with 11 bases fitting TRBD1. The ends lost 5 bases at V and 5 bases at J; junction bases unmatched: 5. CDR3 length equals 15 residues. In germline, CDR1 is SGHAT, CDR2 FQDESV (reference sequence). The CDR3 DNA reads TGTGCCAGCAGCCGGGGACAGGGGGGAAACAATGAGCAGTTCTTC. Its protein is CASSRGQGGNNEQFF.

This clone was counted many times. The chain links TRBV28 to TRBJ2-1; 8 positions match TRBD2. In germline, CDR1 is MDHEN, CDR2 SYDVKM. This CDR3 is 15 amino acids long. The junction had 7 bases not matched to a gene; V was cut back by 4 bases and J by 5 bases. In DNA, the CDR3 is TGTGCCAGCAGTTCGACTAGCGTTGGGCACAATGAGCAGTTCTTC. Residues: CASSSTSVGHNEQFF.

This clone was counted many times. The chain is built from TRBV29-1 and TRBJ1-4; D gene ambiguous. The germline V and J ends were trimmed by 4 bases and 4 bases, with 4 bases remaining between them. The CDR3 loop spans 11 amino acids. Germline V gives CDR1 SQVTM, CDR2 ANQGSEA. In nucleotides, the CDR3 is TGCAGCGTTGGGGTTAATGAAAAACTGTTTTTT. This sequence encodes CSVGVNEKLFF.

The chain combines TRBV19 with TRBJ2-7, with 9 bases lining up with TRBD1. V dropped 5 bases and J dropped 6; count of bases not matched to a gene: 5. CDR1 LNHDA and CDR2 SQIVND come from the germline V gene (reference sequence). The CDR3 spans 13 residues. CDR3 sequence: CASSRGQGSEQYF. CDR3 sequence (DNA): TGTGCCAGTAGTCGGGGACAGGGATCCGAGCAGTACTTC.